What follows is one TCR beta chain and its context. Its specificity is not known. CDR1 is MNHEY and CDR2 is SVGAGI in the germline V gene. This CDR3 has 14 residues. V lost 10 bases and J lost 6, with 19 bases in between. The data were taken from a study of shared clonotypes between healthy human individuals. General observations from the study: Enrolling few donors narrowed the genetic and exposure-history diversity that was represented.

The study ran the assay at deep level. Data came from immunoSEQ multiplex PCR; TCRdb stores just in-frame clones and leaves some out. The data show some 2,500,000 clones, over 85% seen once. Researchers partitioned CD4+ cells into CD45RA+ naive and CD45RA-negative memory subsets. Material: naive CD4+ T cells from PBMCs. Subset specified: CD45RA+ positively selected. The rearrangement uses TRBV6-5 and TRBJ2-1; D might be TRBD1 (6 bases). This sequence was found in a man in his late teens or twenties in good health. Some clones in this sample may be carry-over from other donors' samples. This chain's CDR3 is CATQGTAFGNEQFF. In DNA, the CDR3 is TGTGCCACCCAGGGGACGGCATTCGGCAATGAGCAGTTCTTC.